One sample yielded the 30 T cell receptor beta chains listed below, sequenced in a study of cytomegalovirus exposure and HLA in healthy donors. The PCR was carried out with 60 Vbeta primers and 13 Jbeta primers. Assay: immunoSEQ multiplex PCR; the TCRdb copy retains only in-frame clones and omits some. In the table there are about 170,000 clones, around 84% of which are singletons. The sequenced sample was PBMCs. These receptors originate from a boy aged 2 to 9 in good health and CMV-seronegative.

The gene calls are TRBV19 and TRBJ2-3; TRBD2 aligns across 11 bases. Germline CDR1 reads LNHDA; CDR2 reads SQIVND (reference sequence). The junction had 7 bases not matched to a gene; V was cut back by 11 bases and J by 6 bases. The CDR3 spans 13 residues. The CDR3 nucleotides are TGTGCCGCGAGGGCTAGCGGGAGGGATACGCAGTATTTT. Its translation is CAARASGRDTQYF.

Of note for this clone: The junction does not match germline at one end; this may be a read error. This chain links TRBV7-6 with TRBJ1-3, with D possibly being TRBD1 (6 bases). Per the germline V gene, CDR1 is SGHVS and CDR2 is FNYEAQ. The CDR3 extends over 17 amino acids. DNA for the CDR3: TGTGCTAGCAGCATCTCGACAGGCTCCGTCTCTGGAAACACCATATATTTT. Its protein is CASSISTGSVSGNTIYF.

The rearrangement uses TRBV7-9 and TRBJ2-1, with D perhaps matching TRBD2 (5 bases). Germline CDR1 SEHNR, CDR2 FQNEAQ (reference sequence). Trimming pared 5 bases from V and 2 bases from J, leaving 10 bases between. CDR3 length: 14 amino acids. Here the CDR3 DNA reads TGTGCCAGCAGCCCACCGGGGACCTACAATGAGCAGTTCTTC. Residues: CASSPPGTYNEQFF. Supplemented by reference TRBV7-9 and TRBJ2-1, the full variable domain reads DTGVSQNPRHKITKRGQNVTFRCDPISEHNRLYWYRQTLGQGPEFLTYFQNEAQLEKSRLLSDRFSAERPKGSFSTLEIQRTEQGDSAMYLCASSPPGTYNEQFFGPGTRLTVL.

The DNA of the CDR3 is TGCGCCAGCAGCTCCTTCGGGGGACAGGCAAACTATGGCTACACCTTC. This translates into CASSSFGGQANYGYTF. V is TRBV5-1 and J is TRBJ1-2, with 8 bases identical to TRBD1. Germline V CDR1 and CDR2: SGHRS, YFSETQ. CDR3 length: 16 amino acids. With V trimmed by 3 bases and J by 2 bases, 9 bases remained unmatched.

This rearrangement joins TRBV7-9 to TRBJ2-3; weak D call: TRBD2 (5 bases). V gave up 2 bases and J gave up 4 bases, with 19 bases separating them. The CDR3 runs to 17 residues. Germline V gives CDR1 SEHNR, CDR2 FQNEAQ (reference sequence). The CDR3 reads CASSLYGLTRVADTQYF. The CDR3 DNA is TGTGCCAGCAGCTTATACGGACTCACGAGGGTGGCAGATACGCAGTATTTT.

J is TRBJ2-2 and V is TRBV7-9; the match to TRBD1 covers 9 bases. This CDR3 comprises 14 residues. V shed 9 bases, J shed 1 base, and the junction held 3 bases outside the gene matches. Germline CDR1 SEHNR, CDR2 FQNEAQ (reference sequence). The chain's CDR3 is CARGGQGNTGELFF. DNA of the CDR3: TGTGCCAGGGGGGGACAGGGGAACACCGGGGAGCTGTTTTTT.

V usage is TRBV5-6 and J usage is TRBJ1-1, with D tentatively TRBD1 (5 bases). Germline CDR1 and CDR2: SGHDT and YYEEEE. The CDR3 contains 15 residues. With 4 bases removed from V and 0 bases from J, the gap between germline ends came to 13 bases. CDR3 DNA sequence: TGTGCCAGCAGCAGCCCGGACACCCTGAACACTGAAGCTTTCTTT. The encoded protein is CASSSPDTLNTEAFF.

The chain has TRBV10-2 and TRBJ2-3; a possible D gene is TRBD2 (5 bases). The CDR3 is 14 residues long. CDR1 and CDR2 from the germline V gene are WSHSY and SAAADI. Trimming left V 4 bases short and J 2 bases short, with 10 bases between. CDR3 nucleotide sequence: TGCGCCAGCAGTGTGGACTTCTCCACAGATACGCAGTATTTT. This codes for CASSVDFSTDTQYF.

The chain links TRBV10-3 to TRBJ2-6; TRBD1 might be the D (5 bases). Germline V gene data show CDR1 as ENHRY and CDR2 as SYGVKD. The CDR3 totals 15 residues. Trimming left V 6 bases short and J 2 bases short, with 11 bases between. The CDR3 is CAISQDKPGANVLTF. CDR3 coding DNA: TGTGCCATCAGCCAGGACAAGCCTGGGGCCAACGTCCTGACTTTC.

On this clone: A read error may account for a junction end that differs from germline. The chain joins TRBV7-9 to TRBJ2-7, with D hard to call. The CDR3 is 14 residues long. Germline-derived CDR1 and CDR2 are SEHNR and FQNEAQ (reference sequence). CDR3: CSSSPSASAYEQYF. The CDR3 DNA reads as TGTTCCAGCAGCCCCTCCGCTAGTGCCTACGAGCAGTACTTC.

The V call is TRBV27, the J call TRBJ1-2; TRBD1 agrees at 9 bases. This CDR3 is 17 amino acids long. Germline trimming cut 3 bases from V and 3 bases from J; bases unmatched to any gene: 11. Germline V gene lookup returns CDR1 MNHEY and CDR2 SMNVEV (reference sequence). The CDR3 nucleotides read TGTGCCAGCAGTTTCGGTTTAAGACAGGGGGACGACTATGGCTACACCTTC. Translation gives CASSFGLRQGDDYGYTF.

The chain couples TRBV28 to TRBJ1-2; 8 bases line up with TRBD1. V trimming: 6 bases; J trimming: 3 bases; junction bases outside the gene matches: 6. Germline-derived CDR1 and CDR2 are MDHEN and SYDVKM. This CDR3 spans 14 amino acids. In nucleotides, the CDR3 is TGTGCCAGCAGCCGGACAGGGTATGACTATGGCTACACCTTC. This sequence encodes CASSRTGYDYGYTF.

The rearrangement links TRBV18 to TRBJ2-5; TRBD1 is a possible D gene (7 bases). CDR1 and CDR2 from the germline V gene are KGHSH and LQKENI. Trimming pared 8 bases from V and 3 bases from J, leaving 13 bases between. The CDR3 is made up of 13 amino acids. The CDR3 nucleotides read TGTGCCAGCAGACTAGGGACAGAAGAGACCCAGTACTTC. Protein: CASRLGTEETQYF.

CDR3 bases: TGTGCCAGCAGTTCCTCTTACGGAGGGAGAAGGGCCTATGGCTACACCTTC. This gives the protein CASSSSYGGRRAYGYTF. The rearrangement uses TRBV28 and TRBJ1-2, with no clear D. Germline V lookup: CDR1 MDHEN, CDR2 SYDVKM. The length of the CDR3 is 17 residues. V lost 4 bases and J lost 4, with 22 bases in between.

The chain uses TRBV27 and TRBJ2-2; 14 bases are a match to TRBD2. V trimming: 2 bases; J trimming: 6 bases; junction bases outside the gene matches: 5. The CDR3 contains 17 residues. Germline CDR1 and CDR2: MNHEY and SMNVEV (reference sequence). This chain's CDR3 is CASSLTRLAGGPGELFF. DNA for the CDR3: TGTGCCAGCAGTTTAACACGACTAGCGGGGGGGCCCGGGGAGCTGTTTTTT.

This chain uses TRBV4-1 with TRBJ1-2, with 8 nucleotides matching TRBD1. The CDR3 is 21 amino acids. V lost 1 base, J lost 2 bases, and 21 bases stayed unmatched. Germline values: CDR1 MGHRA, CDR2 YSYEKL. CDR3 coding DNA: TGCGCCAGCAGCCAAGCGCTGCCGATTTGGACAGGGAACGGCCCCAACTATGGCTACACCTTC. Translated: CASSQALPIWTGNGPNYGYTF.

The chain recombines TRBV6-6 with TRBJ2-7; 8 bases match TRBD2. Germline V CDR1 and CDR2: MNHNY, SVGAGI (reference sequence). Trimming took 5 bases from V and 5 from J; bases not matched to a gene: 8. This CDR3 region has 14 residues. CDR3 DNA sequence: TGTGCCAGCAGTACCGGGGGGGGTCGGGACGAGCAGTACTTC. It is translated as CASSTGGGRDEQYF.

CDR3 in amino acids: CASRRQGASAMNTEAFF. Written as DNA, the CDR3 is TGCGCCAGCAGGAGACAGGGGGCCAGTGCGATGAACACTGAAGCTTTCTTT. The chain couples TRBV5-1 to TRBJ1-1; 10 positions match TRBD1. The CDR3 runs to 17 residues. In germline, CDR1 is SGHRS, CDR2 YFSETQ. V lost 5 bases, J lost 0 bases, and 10 bases stayed unmatched.

This clone was seen a single time. The chain's CDR3 is CASSQDSLAGRTDTQYF. For the CDR3, the DNA is TGCGCCAGCAGCCAAGATTCGCTAGCGGGTCGGACAGATACGCAGTATTTT. The genes are TRBV4-1 and TRBJ2-3, with 8 positions matching TRBD2. Trimming at V came to 0 bases and at J to 3 bases, leaving 8 bases not matched to a gene. CDR1 and CDR2 from the germline V gene are MGHRA and YSYEKL. CDR3 length: 17 amino acids.

V is TRBV2 and J is TRBJ2-4; 10 bases align to TRBD1. V shed 4 bases, J shed 1 base, and the junction held 4 bases outside the gene matches. This CDR3 is 16 amino acids long. Germline V gene lookup returns CDR1 SNHLY and CDR2 FYNNEI. As DNA, the CDR3 is TGTGCCAGCAGTGTTGACAGGGGGCTTGCCAAAAACATTCAGTACTTC. Residues: CASSVDRGLAKNIQYF.

The chain recombines TRBV6-5 with TRBJ1-4; no reliable D call. Germline CDR1 and CDR2: MNHEY and SVGAGI. V shed 0 bases and J shed 7 bases, with 9 bases lying between them. This CDR3 spans 14 amino acids. The CDR3: CASSYSGVGEKLFF. The CDR3 bases are TGTGCCAGCAGTTACTCGGGAGTTGGTGAAAAACTGTTTTTT.

This sequence joins TRBV30 and TRBJ1-5; 7 bases are a match to TRBD1. V trimming: 2 bases; J trimming: 7 bases; junction bases outside the gene matches: 8. Per the germline V gene, CDR1 is GTSNPN and CDR2 is SVGIG (reference sequence). This CDR3 contains 14 residues. The CDR3 reads CAWSTPTGWQPQHF. The CDR3 DNA follows: TGTGCCTGGAGTACCCCGACAGGGTGGCAGCCCCAGCATTTT.

V is TRBV30 and J is TRBJ1-2, with D uncertain. Germline V gene sequence: CDR1 GTSNPN, CDR2 SVGIG (reference sequence). Trimming removed 3 bases from V and 8 bases from J, with 7 bases in between. This CDR3 comprises 10 residues. CDR3 bases: TGTGCCTGGAGCACGGGGGGCTACACCTTC. It yields the protein CAWSTGGYTF.

This chain joins TRBV21-1 and TRBJ1-2; the table calls TRBD1, which could not be checked here. TRBV21-1 is flagged as a pseudogene. The CDR3 spans 16 residues. The CDR3 protein is CAIGACIHLRPRGYTF. As DNA, the CDR3 is TGTGCCATAGGGGCTTGTATCCACCTTCGTCCACGAGGCTACACCTTC.

This rearrangement joins TRBV10-2 to TRBJ2-2; 11 positions agree with TRBD2. CDR3 length: 16 residues. V dropped 5 bases and J dropped 4; count of bases not matched to a gene: 6. Germline-derived CDR1 and CDR2 are WSHSY and SAAADI. CDR3 coding DNA: TGCGCCAGCAGTTTACTAGCGGGAGAATTCACCGGGGAGCTGTTTTTT. Translated: CASSLLAGEFTGELFF.

The genes are TRBV6-1 and TRBJ2-1, with 12 bases lining up with TRBD1. The germline V gene has CDR1 MNHNS and CDR2 SASEGT. The CDR3 loop spans 14 amino acids. The V segment lost 4 bases and the J segment 13 bases; nucleotides outside the gene matches: 8. The CDR3 DNA follows: TGTGCCAGCAGTGCGGGGACAGGGGGCGCGTACCAGTTCTTC. Translated, it gives CASSAGTGGAYQFF.

The chain carries TRBV9 and TRBJ2-1; D perhaps matches TRBD1 (6 bases). The V end lost 4 bases, the J end lost 5 bases, and 13 bases lay between the germline ends. CDR1 is SGDLS, CDR2 YYNGEE, per germline. This CDR3 comprises 14 residues. This chain's CDR3 is CASSPRWGHNEQFF. The CDR3 region has the DNA TGTGCCAGCAGCCCACGTTGGGGGCACAATGAGCAGTTCTTC.

The chain links TRBV6-1 to TRBJ1-6, with D tentatively TRBD1 (5 bases). V was shortened by 3 bases and J by 10 bases, with 13 bases between the two germline ends. Germline-derived CDR1 and CDR2 are MNHNS and SASEGT. This CDR3 has 14 residues. CDR3 amino acids: CASSDIQAGSPLHF. CDR3 DNA sequence: TGTGCCAGCAGTGACATACAGGCCGGATCACCCCTCCACTTT.

In its sample, this clone was seen a few times. The rearrangement joins TRBV27 to TRBJ1-6; no clear D. V lost 6 bases and J lost 0, with 3 bases in between. This CDR3 is built from 13 residues. CDR1 and CDR2 from the germline V gene are MNHEY and SMNVEV (reference sequence). The CDR3 DNA reads as TGTGCCAGCAGCTTCTCCTATAATTCACCCCTCCACTTT. Translation gives CASSFSYNSPLHF.

This clone was observed once. The rearrangement links TRBV11-2 to TRBJ2-1; possibly TRBD1 for D (5 bases). Germline V gene sequence: CDR1 SGHAT, CDR2 FQNNGV. This CDR3 has 12 amino acids. The V and J ends lost 1 base and 11 bases respectively, with 9 bases between them. CDR3 loop: CASSLGTLQQFF. DNA for the CDR3: TGTGCCAGCAGCTTAGGGACACTCCAGCAGTTCTTC. The entire variable domain, with the rest obtained from reference TRBV11-2 and TRBJ2-1, is as follows: EAGVAQSPRYKIIEKRQSVAFWCNPISGHATLYWYQQILGQGPKLLIQFQNNGVVDDSQLPKDRFSAERLKGVDSTLKIQPAKLEDSAVYLCASSLGTLQQFFGPGTRLTVL.